This entry features one TCR beta chain sequence. Primers for the PCR totalled 60 Vbeta and 13 Jbeta. Sequenced by immunoSEQ multiplex PCR; TCRdb stores in-frame clones only, minus some. The table records 75,000 to 100,000 clones, around 73% of them present only once. The data stem from a study of cytomegalovirus exposure and HLA in healthy donors. Looked up from germline, CDR1 is MDHEN and CDR2 is SYDVKM. V lost 3 bases to trimming and J lost 3 bases; unmatched junction nucleotides: 6. This CDR3 is built from 15 residues. The chain recombines TRBV28 with TRBJ1-2, with TRBD1 matching over 8 bases. The receptor's source is a man aged 40-49 years in good health and CMV-seronegative. Source material: PBMCs. The CDR3 sequence: CASSFPAGGDYGYTF. The CDR3 DNA is TGTGCCAGCAGTTTCCCCGCAGGGGGCGACTATGGCTACACCTTC.